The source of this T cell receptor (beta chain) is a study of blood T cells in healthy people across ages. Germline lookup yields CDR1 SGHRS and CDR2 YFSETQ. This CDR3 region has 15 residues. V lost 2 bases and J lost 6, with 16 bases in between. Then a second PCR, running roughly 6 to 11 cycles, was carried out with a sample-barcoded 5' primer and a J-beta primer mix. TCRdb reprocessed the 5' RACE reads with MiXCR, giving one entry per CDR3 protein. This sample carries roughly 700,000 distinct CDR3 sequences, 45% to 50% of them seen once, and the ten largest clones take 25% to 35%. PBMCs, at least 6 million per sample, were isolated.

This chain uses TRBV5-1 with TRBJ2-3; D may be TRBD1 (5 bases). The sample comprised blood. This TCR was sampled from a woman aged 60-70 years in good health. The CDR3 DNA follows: TGCGCCAGCAGCTTCGCAACAGGAACGTGGGATACGCAGTATTTT. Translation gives CASSFATGTWDTQYF.